This is a list of T cell receptor beta chains from one sample in a study of shared clonotypes between healthy human individuals. The method was immunoSEQ multiplex PCR; TCRdb's version includes in-frame clones alone and lacks a portion of them. The profile shows under 2.5 million clones, 80% to 95% of them singletons. Specimen: naive CD4+ T cells from PBMCs. These receptors came from a young man in good health. Some clones in this sample may be carry-over from other donors' samples. The CDR3 runs from the conserved cysteine through the conserved F or W. Each record gives: V gene, CDR3 protein.

v_gene: TRBV18; CDR3aa: CASSPLWQGPYNEQFF
v_gene: TRBV28; CDR3aa: CASSLAGSGADTQYF
v_gene: TRBV14; CDR3aa: CASSRKGPQGSGELFF
v_gene: TRBV7-6; CDR3aa: CASSLRGMRGSSYNEQFF
v_gene: TRBV11-2; CDR3aa: CASSFLLAIDETQYF
v_gene: TRBV6-5; CDR3aa: CASSSGVDGYTF
v_gene: TRBV15; CDR3aa: CATSRAGTGRTEAFF
v_gene: TRBV5-1; CDR3aa: CASSLADRHSYEQYF
v_gene: TRBV5-1; CDR3aa: CASSEGTATEAFF
v_gene: TRBV27; CDR3aa: CASSVRNSAGAYGYTF
v_gene: TRBV5-8; CDR3aa: CASSLEERLHIQYF
v_gene: TRBV19; CDR3aa: CASSIPGDSNQPQHF
v_gene: TRBV7-9; CDR3aa: CASSFFGKNIQYF
v_gene: TRBV6-1; CDR3aa: CASSEALRPGREQFF
v_gene: TRBV2; CDR3aa: CARKTDYYGYTF
v_gene: TRBV10-2; CDR3aa: CASSEGGGPWNYGYTF
v_gene: TRBV28; CDR3aa: CATLRVAGTYEQYF
v_gene: TRBV18; CDR3aa: CASSAGTGSYNEQFF
v_gene: TRBV2; CDR3aa: CASSLLVGTQETQYF
v_gene: TRBV4-2; CDR3aa: CASSVGSGEYNEQFF
v_gene: TRBV4-3; CDR3aa: CASSRHLSGSYNEQFF
v_gene: TRBV10-2; CDR3aa: CASRGWTSYEQYF
v_gene: TRBV5-1; CDR3aa: CASSPGLSSYNEQFF
v_gene: TRBV2; CDR3aa: CASSEGSNQPQHF
v_gene: TRBV27; CDR3aa: CASSFNQGYNQPQHF
v_gene: TRBV27; CDR3aa: CATRTSGNYGYTF
v_gene: TRBV2; CDR3aa: CASSEVSGRGREQYF
v_gene: TRBV11-1; CDR3aa: CASSLARLDKNIQYF
v_gene: TRBV6-5; CDR3aa: CASSLNRDRGAEAFF
v_gene: TRBV7-9; CDR3aa: CATRRDRGTGELFF
v_gene: TRBV28; CDR3aa: CASSFRPGKGNTEAFF
v_gene: TRBV6-6; CDR3aa: CASSLRLADNNEQFF
v_gene: TRBV5-6; CDR3aa: CASIKQGGSYEQYF
v_gene: TRBV4-2; CDR3aa: CASSQGGHPEETQYF
v_gene: TRBV28; CDR3aa: CASSFTTLGTSHTDTQYF
v_gene: TRBV27; CDR3aa: CASSLFWGTSGINEQFF
v_gene: TRBV5-6; CDR3aa: CASNLVGGGDQETQYF